The 9 T cell receptor beta chains below all came from one sample that was sequenced in a study of early T cells in non-severe SARS-CoV-2 infection. TCRdb reanalysed the 5' RACE reads using MiXCR and keeps one entry per CDR3 protein. The profile shows about 110,000 distinct CDR3 sequences, about 12% of them singletons. This specimen consisted of whole blood, obtained at baseline. Every receptor here comes from an adult who was a healthcare worker with PCR-confirmed SARS-CoV-2 infection or an uninfected control (not recorded which).

This clonotype was counted a few times. The CDR3 reads CASSSGQGEQFF. The DNA of the CDR3 is TGTGCCAGCAGCTCTGGCCAGGGTGAGCAGTTCTTC. This chain uses TRBV11-3 with TRBJ2-1, with a tentative D call TRBD1 (5 bases). The length of the CDR3 is 12 residues. The germline CDR1 and CDR2 sequences are SGHNT and YENEEA. The ends were cut back, 4 bases at V and 9 bases at J, with 10 bases in the middle.

This clonotype has more than one count but fewer than ten. This CDR3 is CASSSPEGPRPHEQYF. DNA of the CDR3: TGTGCCAGCAGCTCGCCGGAGGGTCCGCGACCCCACGAGCAGTACTTC. The chain has TRBV5-5 and TRBJ2-7; tentative D call: TRBD2 (6 bases). This CDR3 contains 16 residues. CDR1 SGHKS and CDR2 YYEKEE come from the germline V gene (reference sequence). The V gene lost 3 bases and the J gene lost 5 bases, with 21 bases spanning the gap.

This clonotype was seen more than once but under ten times. The chain uses TRBV21-1 and TRBJ1-6. TRBV21-1 is a listed pseudogene. The CDR3 totals 16 residues. The CDR3 is CASSTGGLADNSPLHF. The CDR3 region has the DNA TGTGCCAGCAGCACGGGGGGACTAGCCGATAATTCACCCCTCCACTTT.

The rearrangement joins TRBV12-5 to TRBJ2-1; D ambiguous. The CDR3 contains 12 residues. The V end lost 2 bases, the J end lost 5 bases, and 4 bases lay between the germline ends. Germline values: CDR1 LGHNT, CDR2 FRNRAP. The CDR3 bases are TGTGCTAGTGGTTTGCTCAACAATGAGCAGTTCTTC. It yields the protein CASGLLNNEQFF. Full variable domain (missing parts from reference TRBV12-5 and TRBJ2-1): DARVTQTPRHKVTEMGQEVTMRCQPILGHNTVFWYRQTMMQGLELLAYFRNRAPLDDSGMPKDRFSAEMPDATLATLKIQPSEPRDSAVYFCASGLLNNEQFFGPGTRLTVL.

This clonotype was observed many times. This rearrangement joins TRBV27 to TRBJ1-1, with D tentatively TRBD1 (6 bases). This CDR3 is 14 amino acids long. V lost 3 bases, J lost 4 bases, and 12 bases lay in between. CDR1 is MNHEY and CDR2 is SMNVEV in the germline V gene (reference sequence). Here the CDR3 reads CASSFRGQSTEAFF. The CDR3 DNA sequence: TGTGCCAGCAGTTTCCGGGGGCAGAGCACTGAAGCTTTCTTT.

The sample holds a few counts of this clonotype. The chain has TRBV29-1 and TRBJ2-2; D gene unclear. The CDR3 sequence is 12 residues long. Germline CDR1 SQVTM, CDR2 ANQGSEA. Deletions cut 3 bases from V and 4 bases from J, with 6 bases between. The CDR3 sequence is CSVDRSTGELFF. The CDR3 DNA follows: TGCAGCGTTGACAGGAGCACCGGGGAGCTGTTTTTT.

The gene calls are TRBV5-1 and TRBJ1-1; D is undetermined. Trimming shortened V by 1 base and J by 0 bases, and 4 bases separated the two germline ends. Germline values: CDR1 SGHRS, CDR2 YFSETQ. The CDR3 length is 13 residues. The CDR3: CASSLLVNTEAFF. DNA of the CDR3: TGCGCCAGCAGCTTGTTAGTGAACACTGAAGCTTTCTTT.

The chain has TRBV19 and TRBJ2-3; 7 nucleotides line up with TRBD1. CDR3 size: 19 residues. With V trimmed by 3 bases and J by 2 bases, 17 bases remained unmatched. The germline CDR1 and CDR2 sequences are LNHDA and SQIVND (reference sequence). CDR3 DNA: TGTGCCAGTAGTATCCGCCCCTCACAACAGGGGATCTACACAGATACGCAGTATTTT. Its protein is CASSIRPSQQGIYTDTQYF.

The rearrangement joins TRBV5-6 to TRBJ2-3; 9 positions agree with TRBD2. The CDR3 covers 15 residues. After removal of 3 bases from V and 0 bases from J, the junction contained 2 bases not matched to a gene. The germline V gene encodes CDR1 SGHDT and CDR2 YYEEEE. The CDR3 loop reads CASSSTSGSTDTQYF. The CDR3 nucleotides read TGTGCCAGCAGCTCGACTAGCGGTAGCACAGATACGCAGTATTTT.